A single sample gave rise to the 7 T cell receptor beta chains below, sequenced in a study of T-cell memory formation after mild COVID-19. TCRdb re-analysed the 5' RACE reads in MiXCR, keeping a single row per CDR3 protein. The data show around 420,000 distinct CDR3 sequences, 20% to 25% seen once. Material: PBMCs or a T cell subset sorted from them (not recorded which). The receptors shown here come from an adult woman who had mild COVID-19 (a few samples of this study predate the infection). Cell type and time point are not known.

This clonotype has a handful of counts. V usage is TRBV20-1 and J usage is TRBJ2-2; the match to TRBD2 covers 11 bases. V dropped 1 base and J dropped 6; count of bases not matched to a gene: 13. Germline V gives CDR1 DFQATT, CDR2 SNEGSKA (reference sequence). The CDR3 consists of 18 residues. This CDR3 reads CSARAPWGSGGAAGELFF. CDR3 nucleotides: TGCAGTGCTAGAGCCCCGTGGGGTAGCGGGGGGGCTGCCGGGGAGCTGTTTTTT.

The chain uses TRBV30 and TRBJ2-1; D call uncertain. Trimming left V 0 bases short and J 4 bases short, with 7 bases between. Germline V gene sequence: CDR1 GTSNPN, CDR2 SVGIG (reference sequence). The length of the CDR3 is 13 residues. The CDR3 DNA reads as TGTGCCTGGAGTGTAGGCGCTTACAATGAGCAGTTCTTC. This codes for CAWSVGAYNEQFF. The full variable domain, rest sourced from reference TRBV30 and TRBJ2-1, is SQTIHQWPATLVQPVGSPLSLECTVEGTSNPNLYWYRQAAGRGLQLLFYSVGIGQISSEVPQNLSASRPQDRQFILSSKKLLLSDSGFYLCAWSVGAYNEQFFGPGTRLTVL.

In this sample, this clonotype turned up a few times. The CDR3 DNA reads TGTGCCACCAGTGGGGCCTATCGCACAGATACGCAGTATTTT. Translated: CATSGAYRTDTQYF. The V gene is TRBV24-1, the J gene TRBJ2-3; D remains ambiguous. The length of the CDR3 is 14 residues. Trimming left V 5 bases short and J 1 base short, with 9 bases between. From germline, CDR1 is KGHDR and CDR2 SFDVKD.

Of note for this clonotype: An end of the junction does not agree with germline; a read error may underlie this. This chain uses TRBV7-8 with TRBJ1-1; D is possibly TRBD1 (6 bases). The CDR3 spans 13 residues. Germline V gene sequence: CDR1 SGHVS, CDR2 FQNEAQ. DNA of the CDR3: TGTGCCAGCAGCTCCGGACAGTTTTCCGAAGGTTTCTTT. Translating gives CASSSGQFSEGFF.

This clonotype came up a few times. The chain uses TRBV19 and TRBJ1-2; TRBD1 might be the D (5 bases). Germline-derived CDR1 and CDR2 are LNHDA and SQIVND (reference sequence). V was trimmed by 6 bases and J by 9 bases, leaving 17 bases between them. CDR3 length equals 13 residues. For the CDR3, the DNA is TGTGCCAGTAGCCTGGGCAGGGACTCAAGCTACACCTTC. It yields the protein CASSLGRDSSYTF.

The V and J genes are TRBV5-1 and TRBJ2-3, with 8 bases fitting TRBD1. Per germline, CDR1 SGHRS and CDR2 YFSETQ. CDR3 length: 14 amino acids. V trimming: 2 bases; J trimming: 6 bases; junction bases outside the gene matches: 5. The CDR3 here is CASSFGGQGDTQYF. The CDR3 nucleotides are TGCGCCAGCAGCTTCGGCGGACAGGGCGATACGCAGTATTTT.

The V and J genes are TRBV29-1 and TRBJ1-1; TRBD1 agrees at 8 bases. Losses at the gene ends were 0 bases for V and 1 base for J; bases not matched to a gene: 7. The CDR3 sequence is 16 residues long. Germline V lookup: CDR1 SQVTM, CDR2 ANQGSEA. The CDR3 region is CSVEDPRTGQNTEAFF. The CDR3 DNA is TGCAGCGTTGAAGATCCACGGACAGGGCAGAACACTGAAGCTTTCTTT.